The 20 T cell receptor beta chains presented below share a single source sample, sequenced in a study of beta chain features in type 1 diabetes. Study-level findings and limits: In every one of the four CD4+ subsets, TCRB CDR3s were moderately but significantly shorter in Type 1 diabetes patients.

Expressed TCRB transcripts were sequenced, since all the RNA that had been isolated was reverse transcribed. Method: immunoSEQ multiplex PCR; TCRdb's copy keeps in-frame clones and lacks some. The profile covers about 390,000 clones, with 9.5% to 10% appearing a single time and approximately 0.55% taken by the ten largest. No antigen has been identified for these receptors. Sample: central memory CD4+ T cells from blood. The receptors originated from a man in his thirties or forties with type 1 diabetes.

Details on this clone: A junction boundary mismatches the germline segment, possibly from a read error. The J gene is TRBJ2-5, the V gene TRBV4-1, with 8 bases matching TRBD2. The CDR3 contains 15 residues. Germline CDR1 is MGHRA and CDR2 is YSYEKL. The CDR3: CASSPGGGGEETQYF. The DNA for the CDR3 is TGTGCCAGCAGCCCGGGAGGGGGAGGGGAAGAGACCCAGTACTTC.

The genes are TRBV7-2 and TRBJ2-2, with D tentatively TRBD1 or TRBD2 (5 bases each). The germline gives CDR1 SGHTA, CDR2 FQGNSA. There are 15 residues in the CDR3. The V and J ends lost 4 bases and 2 bases respectively, with 11 bases between them. The CDR3 here is CASSSGTLNTGELFF. The CDR3 region has the DNA TGTGCCAGCAGCTCCGGGACCTTAAACACCGGGGAGCTGTTTTTT.

This clone was seen more than once but under ten times. The V gene is TRBV6-1, the J gene TRBJ2-3, with D perhaps TRBD1 (8 bases). The CDR3 is made up of 14 amino acids. The V and J ends lost 10 bases and 2 bases respectively, with 16 bases between them. Germline V gene sequence: CDR1 MNHNS, CDR2 SASEGT. This chain's CDR3 is CAISGTGTTDTQYF. CDR3 nucleotide sequence: TGTGCCATCAGCGGGACAGGCACCACAGATACGCAGTATTTT.

The table lists this clone with many counts. The sample holds other DNA sequences that translate to the same CDR3. This sequence joins TRBV28 and TRBJ1-2, with D possibly TRBD1 on 5 matching bases. V was clipped by 6 bases and J by 4 bases, with 12 bases between them. This CDR3 comprises 13 residues. Germline loops: CDR1 MDHEN, CDR2 SYDVKM. CDR3 DNA sequence: TGTGCCAGCAGCCTCCCGGGGACCTATGGCTACACCTTC. The encoded protein is CASSLPGTYGYTF.

This clone was detected only once. V and J are TRBV7-2 and TRBJ1-6, with 9 bases identical to TRBD1. Germline CDR1 SGHTA, CDR2 FQGNSA. The CDR3 extends over 16 amino acids. After removal of 4 bases from V and 4 bases from J, the junction contained 5 bases not matched to a gene. The chain's CDR3 is CASSSGGQGYNSPLHF. CDR3 sequence (DNA): TGTGCCAGCAGCTCTGGCGGACAGGGGTATAATTCACCCCTCCACTTT.

This clone was detected a few times. This sequence joins TRBV5-1 and TRBJ2-7, with 9 positions matching TRBD1. This CDR3 is built from 15 residues. CDR1 SGHRS and CDR2 YFSETQ come from the germline V gene. Unmatched junction bases numbered 5, after V lost 0 bases and J lost 4 bases. CDR3 bases: TGCGCCAGCAGCTTGGTATTTGGGACAGGGTACGAGCAGTACTTC. Protein: CASSLVFGTGYEQYF.

This clone was seen only a few times. The rearrangement joins TRBV7-6 to TRBJ1-5; no definite D call. Germline V lookup: CDR1 SGHVS, CDR2 FNYEAQ. CDR3 size: 19 residues. V was pared by 3 bases and J by 4 bases, with 25 bases between. CDR3 DNA sequence: TGTGCCAGCAGCTTGACCCGGGATGGACCCCTAAACACAAATCAGCCCCAGCATTTT. This encodes CASSLTRDGPLNTNQPQHF.

The CDR3 protein is CASTGGGTINEQFF. The CDR3 nucleotides are TGTGCCAGTACAGGGGGCGGAACAATCAATGAGCAGTTCTTC. The chain employs TRBV19 and TRBJ2-1; TRBD1 agrees at 8 bases. Germline values: CDR1 LNHDA, CDR2 SQIVND (reference sequence). This CDR3 has 14 amino acids. V dropped 7 bases and J dropped 6; count of bases not matched to a gene: 8.

Here the CDR3 reads CASSFVPDQPQHF. Here the CDR3 DNA reads TGTGCCAGCAGCTTCGTTCCGGATCAGCCCCAGCATTTT. The rearrangement uses TRBV7-2 and TRBJ1-5; D gene uncertain. Trimming stripped 3 bases from V and 5 bases from J, with 8 bases between. Germline-derived CDR1 and CDR2 are SGHTA and FQGNSA. CDR3 length: 13 residues.

This clone was picked up a small number of times. The rearrangement joins TRBV9 to TRBJ2-7, with D perhaps being TRBD1 or TRBD2 (5 bases each). V was cut by 2 bases and J by 8 bases, with 11 bases left in between. Germline lookup yields CDR1 SGDLS and CDR2 YYNGEE. This CDR3 is built from 12 residues. Written as DNA, the CDR3 is TGTGCCAGCAGCGTGGACCGGGACCAGCAGTACTTC. It translates to CASSVDRDQQYF.

The chain links TRBV14 to TRBJ2-7; a weak D match, TRBD1 (6 bases). V was shortened by 2 bases and J by 6 bases, with 14 bases between the two germline ends. The CDR3 loop spans 14 amino acids. From germline, CDR1 is SGHDN and CDR2 FVKESK. CDR3 residues: CASSQNYRALEQYF. CDR3 nucleotide sequence: TGTGCCAGCAGCCAAAATTACAGGGCTCTCGAGCAGTACTTC.

The J gene is TRBJ1-1, the V gene TRBV28, with D unclear. The CDR3 is 14 residues long. Germline lookup yields CDR1 MDHEN and CDR2 SYDVKM. V shed 3 bases and J shed 4 bases, with 12 bases lying between them. CDR3 DNA sequence: TGTGCCAGCAGTTTCCCTAAAGGAGGCACTGAAGCTTTCTTT. As protein: CASSFPKGGTEAFF. The full variable domain, completed using reference TRBV28 and TRBJ1-1, is DVKVTQSSRYLVKRTGEKVFLECVQDMDHENMFWYRQDPGLGLRLIYFSYDVKMKEKGDIPEGYSVSREKKERFSLILESASTNQTSMYLCASSFPKGGTEAFFGQGTRLTVV.

V and J are TRBV6-5 and TRBJ1-2; 7 nucleotides line up with TRBD1. The CDR3 loop spans 14 amino acids. Germline V gene data show CDR1 as MNHEY and CDR2 as SVGAGI. Germline trimming cut 2 bases from V and 5 bases from J; bases unmatched to any gene: 5. CDR3 protein: CASSYAGTEYGYTF. The CDR3 bases are TGTGCCAGCAGTTACGCCGGGACAGAATATGGCTACACCTTC.

This clone occurred a few times. The chain employs TRBV2 and TRBJ2-2; no firm D call. CDR1 is SNHLY and CDR2 is FYNNEI in the germline V gene. V was trimmed by 5 bases and J by 8 bases, leaving 6 bases between them. The CDR3 extends over 11 amino acids. The chain's CDR3 is CASSLTGELFF. The CDR3 DNA reads TGTGCCAGCAGTTTGACAGGGGAGCTGTTTTTT. The full variable domain, with the rest looked up from reference TRBV2 and TRBJ2-2, is EPEVTQTPSHQVTQMGQEVILRCVPISNHLYFYWYRQILGQKVEFLVSFYNNEISEKSEIFDDQFSVERPDGSNFTLKIRSTKLEDSAMYFCASSLTGELFFGEGSRLTVL.

This clone was seen more than once but under ten times. The chain is built from TRBV27 and TRBJ2-7; the match to TRBD1 covers 8 bases. Germline V CDR1 and CDR2: MNHEY, SMNVEV (reference sequence). V shed 2 bases, J shed 4 bases, and the junction held 10 bases outside the gene matches. This CDR3 has 16 residues. CDR3 sequence reads: CASSLRTGQGAYEQYF. In DNA, the CDR3 is TGTGCCAGCAGTTTAAGGACCGGTCAGGGGGCTTACGAGCAGTACTTC.

This clone was seen a single time. This chain links TRBV6-1 with TRBJ2-3; D is undetermined. The CDR3 has 16 amino acids. CDR1 is MNHNS and CDR2 is SASEGT in the germline V gene. Between the trimmed V and J ends, which lost 2 bases and 4 bases, there was a span of 16 bases. This CDR3 reads CASSEKPPYPPDTQYF. Written as DNA, the CDR3 is TGTGCCAGCAGTGAAAAGCCTCCGTACCCCCCAGATACGCAGTATTTT.

Only a few counts were recorded for this clone. The chain couples TRBV7-2 to TRBJ2-7, with 14 nucleotides matching TRBD2. With 3 bases clipped from V and 4 bases from J, the junction kept 2 bases outside the gene matches. CDR1 SGHTA and CDR2 FQGNSA come from the germline V gene. There are 15 residues in the CDR3. CDR3 in amino acids: CASSFGTSGRYEQYF. CDR3 nucleotides: TGTGCCAGCAGCTTCGGGACTAGCGGGAGATACGAGCAGTACTTC.

The chain is built from TRBV7-3 and TRBJ2-5, with 9 positions matching TRBD2. The CDR3 totals 15 residues. The germline V gene encodes CDR1 SGHTA and CDR2 FQGTGA. Trimming removed 3 bases from V and 2 bases from J; junction bases left unmatched: 4. The CDR3 region is CASSLVTSGQETQYF. CDR3 DNA sequence: TGTGCCAGCAGCTTGGTGACTAGCGGTCAAGAGACCCAGTACTTC. Variable domain in full (rest from reference TRBV7-3 and TRBJ2-5): GAGVSQTPSNKVTEKGKYVELRCDPISGHTALYWYRQSLGQGPEFLIYFQGTGAADDSGLPNDRFFAVRPEGSVSTLKIQRTERGDSAVYLCASSLVTSGQETQYFGPGTRLLVL.

The chain combines TRBV5-1 with TRBJ2-3; no clear D. The CDR3 consists of 13 residues. Looked up from germline, CDR1 is SGHRS and CDR2 is YFSETQ. The V end was cut by 0 bases, the J end by 4 bases, with 6 bases between. Here the CDR3 DNA reads TGCGCCAGCAGCTTGGTGATGGCAGATACGCAGTATTTT. The encoded protein is CASSLVMADTQYF.

The chain employs TRBV9 and TRBJ2-1; TRBD1 aligns across 9 bases. Germline V lookup: CDR1 SGDLS, CDR2 YYNGEE. The V segment lost 0 bases and the J segment 10 bases; nucleotides outside the gene matches: 8. The CDR3 is made up of 15 amino acids. The CDR3 sequence: CASSVVGQGLGEQFF. In nucleotides, the CDR3 is TGTGCCAGCAGCGTAGTGGGACAGGGCTTAGGGGAGCAGTTCTTC.